The T cell receptor beta chain under discussion was sequenced for a study of CD8 T cells in ankylosing spondylitis (dated by TCRdb to the late 2010s). Study-level background: The study set out to find disease-linked TCR variants by profiling T cell receptor beta repertoires in ankylosing spondylitis patients and healthy donors. The full study cohort was made up of approximately 27 ankylosing spondylitis patients and about a hundred healthy donors. Peripheral blood was sampled, and synovial fluid was also collected from ankylosing spondylitis patients. The paper's findings and limits, for the study overall: Significant enrichment of the disease-linked clones was reported in matched synovial fluid samples from ankylosing spondylitis patients. A TCR beta motif of fewer than 10 highly homologous amino acid variants appeared characteristic of blood from ankylosing spondylitis patients. In peripheral blood, the disease-linked clones were found at relatively low frequencies and had a CD8+ phenotype. Some of the motif variants had been reported before in the synovial fluid and blood of reactive arthritis patients, a finding that suggests common disease-initiation mechanisms.

CDR1 and CDR2 are drawn from the germline V gene: MNHEY, SVGAGI. The CDR3 sequence holds 15 residues, the cysteine and phenylalanine included. Only the CDR3 region is kept as DNA, spanning 45 bases read in frame from base 1. The junction shows trimming of 2 bases on V and 5 bases on J, and the gene matches do not reach 8 bases of it. For sequencing, an Illumina HiSeq 2500 was employed. Quantitative 5'-RACE with molecular barcodes was used to prepare TCR beta libraries. The source study handled its data this way. A new computational method based on a probabilistic model of VDJ rearrangement was used to identify disease-linked TCR variants. TCRdb cleaned the public reads at Q25 with fastp, built clones with MiXCR and kept in-frame beta chains. A single entry per CDR3 protein holds the most common genes and DNA from its merged rows. In this record, the V and J calls reflect TCRdb's handling and not the investigators' own analysis. Within this sample are some 350,000 distinct CDR3 sequences, with approximately 15% of them counted one time only. The top ten constitute about 1% of the sample.

For this clonotype: The antigen this receptor binds is unknown. There are no base qualities to consult, and no much larger clone falls within one base.

The sequencing input was blood, either unsorted or a sorted T cell fraction (not recorded which). This chain joins TRBV6-5 to TRBJ1-1, and 7 junctional nucleotides match TRBD1. The source of this sequence is a male donor with ankylosing spondylitis or in good health (not recorded which). The CDR3 here reads CASSYPTGRRTEAFF. In nucleotides, the sequence is TGTGCCAGCAGTTACCCGACAGGGAGGAGAACTGAAGCTTTCTTT.